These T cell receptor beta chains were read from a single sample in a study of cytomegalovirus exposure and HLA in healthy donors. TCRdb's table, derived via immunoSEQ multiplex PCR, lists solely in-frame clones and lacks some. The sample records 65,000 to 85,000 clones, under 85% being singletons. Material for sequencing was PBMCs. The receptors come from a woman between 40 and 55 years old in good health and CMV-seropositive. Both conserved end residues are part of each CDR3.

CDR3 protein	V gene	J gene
CASSGRQGATGELFF	TRBV9	TRBJ2-2
CASSPRLSSGGDGEQFF	TRBV18	TRBJ2-1
CASGVQELNTEAFF	TRBV5-1	TRBJ1-1
CASSLVRGNTEAFF	TRBV28	TRBJ1-1
CASSTTGGGTYEQYF	TRBV6-1	TRBJ2-7
CASTGRRDRVSTGELFF	TRBV2	TRBJ2-2
CASSEYRDTYEQYF	TRBV10-1	TRBJ2-7
CASSPERGSEQYF	TRBV11-1	TRBJ2-7
CASSQGSGNYEQYF	TRBV6-5	TRBJ2-7
CASSLRPRLAGWVNEQFF	TRBV5-1	TRBJ2-1
CASSEDRGLSGYTF	TRBV6-1	TRBJ1-2
CASSLSGADTQYF	TRBV5-4	TRBJ2-3
CASSATSRRAYEQYF	TRBV2	TRBJ2-7